Below, 22 T cell receptor beta chains from the same sample are listed, as sequenced in a study of cytomegalovirus exposure and HLA in healthy donors. Researchers ran the PCR with 60 Vbeta and 13 Jbeta primers. TCRdb keeps only in-frame clones here, not all; method: immunoSEQ multiplex PCR. The table lists about 130,000 clones. The specimen sequenced was PBMCs. The receptors derive from a man aged 40-49 years in good health and CMV-seronegative.

The chain links TRBV27 to TRBJ1-1; D gene uncertain. Trimming pared 3 bases from V and 4 bases from J, leaving 12 bases between. Germline V gene sequence: CDR1 MNHEY, CDR2 SMNVEV (reference sequence). The CDR3 contains 14 residues. The CDR3 coding sequence is TGTGCCAGCAGTTTTCAGGATGTGCGCACTGAAGCTTTCTTT. Translating it yields CASSFQDVRTEAFF.

V and J are TRBV5-5 and TRBJ2-3; the D gene is possibly TRBD1 (6 bases). Trimming cost V 2 bases and J 2 bases, with 15 bases left between them. This CDR3 region has 16 residues. CDR1 and CDR2 from the germline V gene are SGHKS and YYEKEE (reference sequence). In DNA form, the CDR3 reads TGTGCCAGCAGCTTTCCCCGGGACATAAACACAGATACGCAGTATTTT. Protein sequence: CASSFPRDINTDTQYF.

This rearrangement joins TRBV29-1 to TRBJ2-3; the D gene is possibly TRBD2 (6 bases). This CDR3 spans 15 amino acids. Deletions cut 5 bases from V and 0 bases from J, with 15 bases between. The germline V gene encodes CDR1 SQVTM and CDR2 ANQGSEA. The CDR3 spells CSVSDSSGSTDTQYF. The CDR3 bases are TGCAGCGTTTCGGATTCGAGCGGGAGCACAGATACGCAGTATTTT.

The chain recombines TRBV11-2 with TRBJ1-2; possibly TRBD1 for D (5 bases). V was shortened by 5 bases and J by 4 bases, with 14 bases between the two germline ends. Looked up from germline, CDR1 is SGHAT and CDR2 is FQNNGV. The CDR3 covers 14 residues. The CDR3 DNA reads TGTGCCAGCAGCCCCTATAGGGGAGGCTATGGCTACACCTTC. Protein product: CASSPYRGGYGYTF.

The rearrangement joins TRBV4-3 to TRBJ2-7; 9 bases are a match to TRBD2. Per the germline V gene, CDR1 is LGHNA and CDR2 is YSLEER. The trim removed 4 bases at V and 2 bases at J, leaving 9 bases unmatched. The CDR3 consists of 16 residues. CDR3 DNA: TGCGCCAGCAGCCTCGACCCGACTAGCGGAGCCTACGAGCAGTACTTC. Translated, it gives CASSLDPTSGAYEQYF.

CDR3 sequence (DNA): TGTGCCAGCAGCTGGGACAGGGGCACCGGGGAGCTGTTTTTT. It encodes CASSWDRGTGELFF. The chain employs TRBV9 and TRBJ2-2; 10 nucleotides match TRBD1. Looked up from germline, CDR1 is SGDLS and CDR2 is YYNGEE. The junction had 1 base not matched to a gene; V was cut back by 4 bases and J by 4 bases. CDR3 size: 14 residues.

The rearrangement uses TRBV6-5 and TRBJ2-2; a weak D match, TRBD1 (5 bases). The CDR3 runs to 15 residues. Germline V gives CDR1 MNHEY, CDR2 SVGAGI. Trimming removed 0 bases at V and 1 base at J, with 6 bases between. The CDR3 DNA sequence: TGTGCCAGCAGTTACTCCAGGGTGAACACCGGGGAGCTGTTTTTT. Amino acids: CASSYSRVNTGELFF.

This rearrangement joins TRBV11-3 to TRBJ1-1; 8 nucleotides align to TRBD1. Germline V gene lookup returns CDR1 SGHNT and CDR2 YENEEA. This CDR3 region has 12 residues. The J segment lost 10 bases and the V segment lost 5 bases, leaving 6 bases of the junction unmatched. The CDR3 coding sequence is TGTGCCAGCAGCACCGGACAGGGCGGAGCTTTCTTT. Translated: CASSTGQGGAFF.

The gene calls are TRBV2 and TRBJ1-5; no clear D. Germline assignment: CDR1 SNHLY and CDR2 FYNNEI. V was pared by 10 bases and J by 5 bases, with 21 bases between. The CDR3 covers 15 residues. CDR3 nucleotide sequence: TGTGCCACCACCCGTTTCCCCGGAGGGCATCAGCCCCAGCATTTT. Translated, it gives CATTRFPGGHQPQHF.

This chain links TRBV19 with TRBJ2-5; 10 bases line up with TRBD2. Germline V gene lookup returns CDR1 LNHDA and CDR2 SQIVND (reference sequence). CDR3 length equals 14 residues. The junction had 2 bases not matched to a gene; V was cut back by 5 bases and J by 2 bases. The CDR3 here is CASSPGLAQETQYF. Here the CDR3 DNA reads TGTGCCAGTAGTCCGGGACTAGCGCAAGAGACCCAGTACTTC.

The chain joins TRBV9 to TRBJ1-4, with 9 bases that match TRBD1. The CDR3 runs 14 residues. The trim removed 4 bases at V and 7 bases at J, leaving 5 bases unmatched. CDR1 is SGDLS and CDR2 is YYNGEE in the germline V gene. DNA for the CDR3: TGTGCCAGCAGCCTCCGGACAGGGGCTGAAAAACTGTTTTTT. This encodes CASSLRTGAEKLFF.

The J gene is TRBJ2-5, the V gene TRBV29-1; TRBD1 might be the D (6 bases). The CDR3 spans 12 residues. The germline V gene encodes CDR1 SQVTM and CDR2 ANQGSEA. V was trimmed by 7 bases and J by 5 bases, leaving 14 bases between them. Written as DNA, the CDR3 is TGCAGCGCCGAGACAGGTTCGGAGACCCAGTACTTC. It is translated as CSAETGSETQYF.

The chain joins TRBV6-6 to TRBJ2-1; TRBD2 might be the D (7 bases). The germline V gene has CDR1 MNHNY and CDR2 SVGAGI (reference sequence). The CDR3 has 13 residues. Trimming took 4 bases from V and 8 from J, leaving 12 bases between them. The CDR3, as DNA: TGTGCCAGCAGTTGGCCGGGGGGCTATGAGCAGTTCTTC. It yields the protein CASSWPGGYEQFF.

J is TRBJ2-7 and V is TRBV6-6; 9 bases line up with TRBD1. With 6 bases clipped from V and 3 bases from J, the junction kept 9 bases outside the gene matches. The CDR3 sequence is 15 residues long. Germline V gene lookup returns CDR1 MNHNY and CDR2 SVGAGI (reference sequence). CDR3: CASRSTGTGNYEQYF. In DNA, the CDR3 is TGTGCCAGCAGGTCTACCGGGACAGGGAACTACGAGCAGTACTTC.

The chain employs TRBV2 and TRBJ1-1; D unresolved. The CDR3 runs to 14 residues. Germline assignment: CDR1 SNHLY and CDR2 FYNNEI. Trimming pared 7 bases from V and 7 bases from J, leaving 19 bases between. The CDR3 reads CASTLKDSGGEAFF. The CDR3 nucleotides are TGTGCCAGCACCTTAAAAGACTCCGGAGGTGAAGCTTTCTTT. The full variable domain, completed using reference TRBV2 and TRBJ1-1, is EPEVTQTPSHQVTQMGQEVILRCVPISNHLYFYWYRQILGQKVEFLVSFYNNEISEKSEIFDDQFSVERPDGSNFTLKIRSTKLEDSAMYFCASTLKDSGGEAFFGQGTRLTVV.

The chain carries TRBV5-1 and TRBJ1-2; D might be TRBD1 (5 bases). The CDR3 covers 16 residues. Trimming pared 4 bases from V and 0 bases from J, leaving 16 bases between. Germline lookup yields CDR1 SGHRS and CDR2 YFSETQ. CDR3 in DNA: TGCGCCAGCAGCCCTTTGGGGGGGATAGCTAACTATGGCTACACCTTC. It translates to CASSPLGGIANYGYTF.

V usage is TRBV28 and J usage is TRBJ2-1; 10 nucleotides line up with TRBD2. Trimming cost V 4 bases and J 5 bases; bases outside gene matches: 11. Per germline, CDR1 MDHEN and CDR2 SYDVKM. This CDR3 has 17 amino acids. CDR3 bases: TGTGCCAGCAGTTCTATTCCTAGCGGGAGAGACGACAATGAGCAGTTCTTC. This encodes CASSSIPSGRDDNEQFF.

The V gene is TRBV6-5, the J gene TRBJ2-3; 10 nucleotides align to TRBD1. The germline V gene encodes CDR1 MNHEY and CDR2 SVGAGI. This CDR3 comprises 15 residues. J lost 6 bases, V lost 2 bases, and 5 bases had no gene match. The CDR3 sequence: CASSYGQGGMDTQYF. The CDR3 bases are TGTGCCAGCAGTTACGGACAGGGGGGCATGGATACGCAGTATTTT.

The CDR3 nucleotides read TGTGCCAGCAGTTTATTAGGGCGGGGCAGGGTAAACACTGAAGCTTTCTTT. Protein: CASSLLGRGRVNTEAFF. The chain uses TRBV28 and TRBJ1-1, with D tentatively TRBD1 (5 bases). V lost 1 base and J 2 bases, leaving 17 bases between the germline ends. Germline V gene sequence: CDR1 MDHEN, CDR2 SYDVKM. This CDR3 region has 17 residues.

This CDR3 reads CASSRPGLDSSYEQYF. The CDR3 nucleotides read TGTGCCAGCAGCCGTCCCGGATTGGACAGCTCCTACGAGCAGTACTTC. The rearrangement links TRBV5-4 to TRBJ2-5; D might be TRBD1 (6 bases). The J call could be wrong; TRBJ2-7 is a better fit for the DNA end. The CDR3 covers 16 residues. Germline V gene sequence: CDR1 SGHNT, CDR2 YYREEE (reference sequence).

The chain recombines TRBV6-1 with TRBJ2-3; a weak D match, TRBD2 (5 bases). The ends were cut back, 4 bases at V and 2 bases at J, with 10 bases in the middle. CDR1 and CDR2 (germline): MNHNS, SASEGT. This CDR3 region has 14 residues. The CDR3 loop is CASSASGNTDTQYF. In DNA form, the CDR3 reads TGTGCCAGCAGTGCCAGCGGAAACACAGATACGCAGTATTTT.

The chain carries TRBV7-3 and TRBJ2-1, with TRBD2 matching 9 bases. This CDR3 is 15 amino acids long. V lost 2 bases to trimming and J lost 5 bases; unmatched junction nucleotides: 4. The germline V gene has CDR1 SGHTA and CDR2 FQGTGA. In DNA form, the CDR3 reads TGTGCCAGCAGCTTAGCTAGCGGGATTCACAATGAGCAGTTCTTC. Amino acid sequence: CASSLASGIHNEQFF.